Listed here are 2 T cell receptor beta chains from one sample, sequenced in a study of cytomegalovirus exposure and HLA in healthy donors. The PCR had 60 Vbeta and 13 Jbeta primers. This table comes from immunoSEQ multiplex PCR, and its TCRdb copy is limited to in-frame clones, with some not included. The table has 150,000 to 200,000 clones, about 80% seen once; the top ten hold more than 0.8%. Sequencing input: PBMCs. The receptor source for this set is a middle-aged woman in good health and CMV-seronegative.

The chain uses TRBV6-6 and TRBJ2-3; 10 bases are a match to TRBD1. Germline CDR1 is MNHNY and CDR2 is SVGAGI (reference sequence). Trimming cost V 6 bases and J 6 bases; bases outside gene matches: 9. The CDR3 runs to 15 residues. CDR3 loop: CASSFPGTGEDTQYF. The CDR3 coding sequence is TGTGCCAGCAGCTTTCCCGGGACAGGGGAGGATACGCAGTATTTT.

The V call is TRBV6-1, the J call TRBJ2-1, with 11 bases matching TRBD1. Per germline, CDR1 MNHNS and CDR2 SASEGT. This CDR3 contains 16 residues. J gave up 12 bases and V 4 bases, and 14 bases lay outside the gene matches. This CDR3 reads CASSATGTGGRLGQFF. The CDR3 nucleotides are TGTGCCAGCAGTGCGACCGGGACAGGGGGTAGGTTAGGGCAGTTCTTC.